Listed below are T cell receptor beta chains from one sample, sequenced in a study of blood T cell repertoires in COVID-19. The assay was immunoSEQ multiplex PCR, and TCRdb's table has in-frame clones only and misses some. This table has under 200,000 clones, roughly 85% appearing once. The sample taken for sequencing was peripheral blood. These receptors were taken from a woman of 80 years or more with acute or convalescent COVID-19. Both conserved end residues are part of each CDR3. D genes are given only for firm matches. Some rows mark clone size as missing; the rest say once, few, many or name a class of expanded clone.

. | TRBJ1-1 | TRBV28 | . | CASSFRGSGDTEAFF | TGTGCCAGCAGTTTCCGCGGTTCGGGGGACACTGAAGCTTTCTTT
. | TRBJ1-3 | TRBV29-1 | . | CSVQRGSGNTIYF | TGCAGCGTTCAACGGGGCTCTGGAAACACCATATATTTT
. | TRBJ2-3 | TRBV7-2 | . | CASSLAGLGTDTQYF | TGTGCCAGCAGCCTTGCCGGGTTGGGCACAGATACGCAGTATTTT
TRBD2 | TRBJ2-5 | TRBV7-3 | . | CASSLGLAGGQETQYF | TGTGCCAGCAGCTTGGGTCTAGCGGGAGGGCAAGAGACCCAGTACTTC
. | TRBJ2-7 | TRBV2 | . | CASGTYSEQYF | TGTGCCAGCGGGACATACTCCGAGCAGTACTTC
TRBD1 | TRBJ1-4 | TRBV19 | few | CASGTESTNEKLFF | TGTGCCAGTGGGACAGAATCAACTAATGAAAAACTGTTTTTT
TRBD1 | TRBJ2-4 | TRBV29-1 | . | CSVETGSVGKNIQYF | TGCAGCGTTGAGACAGGGTCGGTAGGCAAAAACATTCAGTACTTC
. | TRBJ2-7 | TRBV7-2 | . | CASTRRLRYEQYF | TGTGCCAGCACCAGGCGCTTAAGATACGAGCAGTACTTC
TRBD2 | TRBJ2-1 | TRBV18 | many | CASSPPLRPGTSGKNEQFF | TGTGCCAGCTCACCACCGCTGCGACCCGGGACTAGCGGGAAAAATGAGCAGTTCTTC
. | TRBJ2-4 | TRBV18 | . | CASSPEQVGIQYF | TGTGCCAGCTCACCTGAGCAGGTGGGCATTCAGTACTTC
. | TRBJ2-7 | TRBV10-2 | once | CATSLIGRDYLSDEQYF | TGCGCCACCTCCCTCATAGGCAGGGATTATCTCTCGGACGAGCAGTACTTC
TRBD2 | TRBJ2-1 | TRBV6-5 | . | CASSYPGRYYNEQFF | TGTGCCAGCAGTTATCCCGGGAGGTACTACAATGAGCAGTTCTTC
TRBD2 | TRBJ2-7 | TRBV13 | . | CASSSLIGRRSYEQYF | TGTGCCAGCAGCTCCCTTATCGGGAGGAGGTCCTACGAGCAGTACTTC
. | TRBJ1-3 | TRBV24-1 | . | CATSDKGDSGNTIYF | TGTGCCACCAGTGACAAGGGGGACTCTGGAAACACCATATATTTT
TRBD1 | TRBJ1-2 | TRBV2 | . | CASSEGTGVYGYTF | TGTGCCAGCAGTGAAGGGACAGGGGTCTATGGCTACACCTTC
. | TRBJ1-1 | TRBV11-2 | . | CASSLGAGTEAFF | TGTGCCAGCAGCCTGGGAGCGGGCACTGAAGCTTTCTTT
. | TRBJ1-6 | TRBV5-4 | . | CASSSQGSLYNSPLHF | TGTGCCAGCAGTTCACAGGGATCCCTCTATAATTCACCCCTCCACTTT
TRBD2 | TRBJ2-2 | TRBV7-8 | . | CASSLVGGPLGGELFF | TGTGCCAGCAGCTTAGTGGGAGGGCCTTTAGGCGGGGAGCTGTTTTTT
. | TRBJ1-3 | TRBV7-2 | . | CASSSGGGTSGNTIYF | TGTGCCAGCAGCTCGGGTGGAGGGACCTCTGGAAACACCATATATTTT
. | TRBJ1-2 | TRBV20-1 | . | CSVAGIYGYTF | TGCAGTGTTGCAGGGATCTATGGCTACACCTTC
. | TRBJ1-5 | TRBV29-1 | . | CSATDSGGQPQHF | TGCAGCGCCACTGATTCTGGGGGCCAGCCCCAGCATTTT
. | TRBJ1-1 | TRBV6-5 | once | CASGRGSTEAFF | TGTGCCAGTGGGAGGGGTAGCACTGAAGCTTTCTTT
TRBD1 | TRBJ1-2 | TRBV24-1 | once | CATKDPGQGEYGYTF | TGTGCCACCAAAGACCCGGGACAGGGAGAATATGGCTACACCTTC
. | TRBJ2-3 | TRBV5-1 | . | CASSLGAQTDTQYF | TGCGCCAGCAGCTTGGGGGCTCAAACAGATACGCAGTATTTT
TRBD2 | TRBJ2-3 | TRBV7-2 | . | CASSFFPSGITDTQYF | TGTGCCAGCAGCTTCTTCCCTAGCGGGATTACAGATACGCAGTATTTT
. | TRBJ2-3 | TRBV14 | . | CASSPTLGTDTQYF | TGTGCCAGCAGCCCCACTTTGGGCACAGATACGCAGTATTTT
. | TRBJ1-6 | TRBV6-1 | . | CASSEPENSPLHF | TGTGCCAGCAGTGAACCAGAAAATTCACCCCTCCACTTT
TRBD1 | TRBJ1-2 | TRBV9 | . | CASSRGQGSGYTF | TGTGCCAGCAGTCGAGGACAGGGGAGTGGCTACACCTTC
TRBD1 | TRBJ2-7 | TRBV28 | . | CASSLGGQLTYEQYF | TGTGCCAGCAGTTTAGGGGGACAGCTGACCTACGAGCAGTACTTC
TRBD2 | TRBJ2-5 | TRBV3-1/TRBV3-2 | . | CASSQALLAGGRETQYF | TGTGCCAGCAGCCAAGCCCTTCTAGCGGGAGGTAGGGAGACCCAGTACTTC
. | TRBJ2-5 | TRBV28 | . | CASVPGGQETQYF | TGTGCCAGCGTCCCCGGGGGCCAAGAGACCCAGTACTTC
TRBD2 | TRBJ2-5 | TRBV10-3 | . | CAISESGGAAETQYF | TGTGCCATCAGTGAGTCCGGGGGGGCGGCAGAGACCCAGTACTTC
TRBD1 | TRBJ2-2 | TRBV2 | . | CASRNRGRSTGELFF | TGTGCCAGCAGAAACAGGGGGCGAAGCACCGGGGAGCTGTTTTTT
. | TRBJ1-1 | TRBV7-8 | . | CASSSDRHNTEAFF | TGTGCCAGCAGCTCGGACAGACACAACACTGAAGCTTTCTTT
. | TRBJ2-3 | TRBV24-1 | . | CATSETTSTDTQYF | TGTGCCACCAGTGAAACGACAAGCACAGATACGCAGTATTTT
TRBD1 | TRBJ2-2 | TRBV27 | . | CASSLPGTGLTGELFF | TGTGCCAGCAGTTTGCCCGGGACAGGGCTAACCGGGGAGCTGTTTTTT
. | TRBJ1-2 | TRBV5-1 | . | CASSLDPQGIAYGYTF | TGCGCCAGCAGCTTGGACCCCCAGGGTATCGCCTATGGCTACACCTTC
. | TRBJ2-2 | TRBV6-5 | . | CASRQGSATGELFF | TGTGCCAGCAGACAGGGAAGTGCCACCGGGGAGCTGTTTTTT